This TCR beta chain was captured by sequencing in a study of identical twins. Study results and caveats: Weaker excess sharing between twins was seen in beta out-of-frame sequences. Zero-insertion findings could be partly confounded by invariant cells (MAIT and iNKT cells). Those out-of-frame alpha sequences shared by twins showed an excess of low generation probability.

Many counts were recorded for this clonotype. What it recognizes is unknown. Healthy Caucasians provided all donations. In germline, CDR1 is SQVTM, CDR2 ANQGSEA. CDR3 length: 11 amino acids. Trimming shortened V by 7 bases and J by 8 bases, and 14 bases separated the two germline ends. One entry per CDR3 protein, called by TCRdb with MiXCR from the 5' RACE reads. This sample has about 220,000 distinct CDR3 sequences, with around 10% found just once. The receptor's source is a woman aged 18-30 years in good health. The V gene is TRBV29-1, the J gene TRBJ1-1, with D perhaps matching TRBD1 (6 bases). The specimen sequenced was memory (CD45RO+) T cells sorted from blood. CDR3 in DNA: TGCAGCGGTCGGACAGAAGTAGAAGCTTTCTTT. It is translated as CSGRTEVEAFF.